The clone carrying this TCR beta chain was detected a few times. No antigen is known for it. These data belong to a study of T cells after yellow fever vaccination. V lost 7 bases and J 0 bases, leaving 13 bases between the germline ends. This CDR3 has 14 amino acids. Germline CDR1 and CDR2: SGHAT and FQNNGV. Template-switching 5'RACE yielded the TCR cDNA; a universal primer site and UMIs were added in the process. In TCRdb, the 5' RACE reads were re-called with MiXCR into one record per CDR3 protein. The data contain 450,000 to 600,000 distinct CDR3 sequences, about 13% of them singletons. Study-wide points: FACS-sorted repertoires might harbor abundant contaminating clonotypes from the bulk population.

This TCR was sampled from a man between 25 and 39 years old who received the YFV17D yellow fever vaccine. The gene calls are TRBV11-2 and TRBJ2-7; D is undetermined. Sequencing was performed on PBMCs, taken on the day of the yellow fever booster vaccination. CDR3 DNA sequence: TGTGCCAGCAAGTCCGGGCGGAGCTCCTACGAGCAGTACTTC. Translating gives CASKSGRSSYEQYF.